This T cell receptor beta chain was retrieved from a study of neurological immune-mediated disorders. The germline V gene encodes CDR1 SGHRS and CDR2 YFSETQ. Trimming pared 2 bases from V and 2 bases from J, leaving 19 bases between. The CDR3 has 18 amino acids. This clonotype is a singleton in its sample. TCRdb re-called the 5' RACE reads through MiXCR, storing one row per CDR3 protein. The sample lists 50,000 to 75,000 distinct CDR3 sequences, 12% seen once, with approximately 12% in the top ten. This chain links TRBV5-1 with TRBJ2-2, with a possible D match to TRBD2 (6 bases). This receptor was obtained from a woman aged 55 to 70 with HTLV-1-associated myelopathy (HAM/TSP). Sequencing was carried out using PBMCs. The CDR3 sequence is CASSFFTVGLTNTGELFF. CDR3 in DNA: TGCGCCAGCAGCTTTTTTACCGTGGGACTCACCAACACCGGGGAGCTGTTTTTT.